This T cell receptor (beta chain) was captured by sequencing in a study of blood T cell repertoires in COVID-19. Across the whole study: COVID-19 samples collected from the United States, Italy and Spain covered acute and convalescent phases.

Study processing details: Nucleated cell number was recorded as an estimate derived from reference gene primer amplification. Produced via immunoSEQ multiplex PCR; TCRdb's table is partial and in-frame only. The V and J calls and clone size come from that table; D and trimming were worked out from the DNA. The sample gives around 330,000 clones, around 89% of which show up once; 4% is in the top ten. With V trimmed by 8 bases and J by 7 bases, 7 bases remained unmatched. In germline, CDR1 is SGHTA, CDR2 FQGTGA. The CDR3 is made up of 12 amino acids. The receptor comes from a woman between 50 and 59 years old with active or convalescent COVID-19. The specimen sequenced was peripheral blood. The chain joins TRBV7-3 to TRBJ1-2, with 7 positions matching TRBD1. DNA of the CDR3: TGTGCCAGCGGGCAGGGGGGCAGTGGCTACACCTTC. Protein sequence: CASGQGGSGYTF. Using reference TRBV7-3 and TRBJ1-2 for the parts outside the CDR3, the full variable domain is GAGVSQTPSNKVTEKGKYVELRCDPISGHTALYWYRQSLGQGPEFLIYFQGTGAADDSGLPNDRFFAVRPEGSVSTLKIQRTERGDSAVYLCASGQGGSGYTFGSGTRLTVV.